The T cell receptor beta chain under discussion was sequenced for a study of cytomegalovirus exposure and HLA in healthy donors. Overall study findings and caveats: A link between a missense DCLRE1C variant and TCR beta V- and J-gene trimming emerged from a later analysis. Whilst most TCR sequences proved rare, a subset of public TCRs occurred across many donors. There were several of the most significant clusters that appeared linked to common viral pathogens in a later analysis.

Notes on this clone: Its antigen is as yet unknown.

Primers: 60 Vbeta forward and 13 Jbeta reverse. Data came from immunoSEQ multiplex PCR; TCRdb stores just in-frame clones and leaves some out. Among 100,000 to 150,000 clones listed, 70% to 85% were seen once. Trimming took off 4 bases at V and 7 bases at J, with 15 bases between the two ends. Germline CDR1 is LGHNA and CDR2 is YSLEER. CDR3 length: 14 amino acids. The TCR comes from a man aged 35 to 55 in good health and CMV-seropositive. V gene TRBV4-3 combines with J gene TRBJ2-3; D might be TRBD2 (7 bases). The sequencing input was PBMCs. DNA for the CDR3: TGCGCCAGCAGCCCCGGCCGGGGGGCGAATACGCAGTATTTT. This gives the protein CASSPGRGANTQYF.